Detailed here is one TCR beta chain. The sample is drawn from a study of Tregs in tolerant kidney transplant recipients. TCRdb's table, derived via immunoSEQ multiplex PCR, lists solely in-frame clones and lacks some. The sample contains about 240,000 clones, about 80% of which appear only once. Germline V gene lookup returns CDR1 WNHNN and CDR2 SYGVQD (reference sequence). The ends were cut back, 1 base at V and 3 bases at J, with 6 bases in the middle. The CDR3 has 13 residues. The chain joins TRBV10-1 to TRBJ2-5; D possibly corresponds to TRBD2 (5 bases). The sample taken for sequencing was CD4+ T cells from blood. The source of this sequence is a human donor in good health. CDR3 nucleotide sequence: TGCGCCAGCAGTGAGTGGCGGGAAGAGACCCAGTACTTC. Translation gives CASSEWREETQYF.